This TCR beta chain was obtained from a study of blood T cells in healthy people across ages. Study-wide results and caveats: Long-lived donors had more naive CD4+ cells and higher diversity than aged donors.

Regarding this clonotype: Antigen specificity is unknown. An end of the junction differs from the germline gene, which may be a read error.

Using a J-beta primer mix together with a sample-barcoded 5' primer, a second PCR was run for roughly 7 to 11 cycles. TCRdb passed the 5' RACE reads through MiXCR, listing each CDR3 protein once. This sample has about 780,000 distinct CDR3 sequences, with about half found just once. All donors came from Russia, were Caucasian and healthy, and spanned ages about 6 to 90. Germline assignment: CDR1 SQVTM and CDR2 ANQGSEA. This CDR3 comprises 14 residues. The sequencing sample was made of blood. The sequence was collected from an elderly man in good health. The chain carries TRBV29-1 and TRBJ1-1, with D maybe TRBD1 (6 bases). CDR3 sequence: CSVDGTGQGAEAYF. The DNA of the CDR3 is TGCAGCGTGGATGGAACAGGGCAGGGAGCTGAAGCTTACTTT.